This entry concerns a single TCR beta chain. Its matching antigen is unknown. These data originate in a study of OX40 agonist ivuxolimab in advanced cancers. Notes on the study in general: At 0.1 to 3.0 mg/kg and by week 6, clonal expansion occurred in CD4+ and CD8+ blood T cells.

The table came from immunoSEQ multiplex PCR; TCRdb's copy has only in-frame clones and leaves some out. The sample lists 55,000 to 80,000 clones, about 86% occurring once. Sampled blood was obtained at baseline, cycle 4 day 1, and cycle 7 day 1. The receptor was isolated from an adult with an advanced solid tumor such as melanoma, head and neck, liver or kidney cancer. Sample: CD4+ or CD8+ T cells sorted from blood, taken in a trial of the OX40 agonist ivuxolimab.

As DNA, the CDR3 is TGTGCCAGTAGTATCGGGTCGGGGACAGTAACCTACGAGCAGTACTTC. Protein product: CASSIGSGTVTYEQYF. The genes are TRBV19 and TRBJ2-7, with 7 bases that match TRBD1. Germline CDR1 is LNHDA and CDR2 is SQIVND (reference sequence). CDR3 size: 16 residues. V shed 3 bases and J 2 bases; nucleotides not matched to a gene: 10.